Listed below are T cell receptor beta chains from one sample, sequenced in a study of cytomegalovirus exposure and HLA in healthy donors. Profiled with immunoSEQ multiplex PCR; TCRdb holds only in-frame clones, not every one. The table lists tens of thousands of clones, roughly 93% of them singletons. The sequenced sample was PBMCs. The origin of the receptors is a man aged 18 to 35 in good health and CMV-seronegative. Both conserved end residues are part of each CDR3. A D gene is named only where the DNA matches it firmly. Clone size is given for some rows only: seen once, a few or many times, or a class if the clone is expanded.

j_call	d_call	clone_size	v_call	cdr3_aa	cdr3_nt
TRBJ2-7	TRBD1	NA	TRBV15	CATSPGTGGYEQYF	TGTGCCACCAGCCCCGGGACAGGGGGCTACGAGCAGTACTTC
TRBJ2-7	TRBD2	NA	TRBV11-3	CASSYGTSGMVYEQYF	TGTGCCAGCAGCTATGGGACTAGCGGGATGGTTTACGAGCAGTACTTC
TRBJ2-2	NA	NA	TRBV6-5	CASSGLAGTGELFF	TGTGCCAGCAGTGGCCTGGCGGGCACCGGGGAGCTGTTTTTT
TRBJ2-5	TRBD2	NA	TRBV2	CASSVAGGQETQYF	TGTGCCAGCAGTGTAGCGGGAGGGCAAGAGACCCAGTACTTC
TRBJ2-7	NA	NA	TRBV7-3	CASSQVASTTYEQYF	TGCGCCAGCAGCCAAGTGGCTAGCACCACCTACGAGCAGTACTTC
TRBJ2-7	NA	NA	TRBV27	CASSQIQAPRTEQYF	TGTGCCAGCAGTCAAATACAGGCTCCGAGGACCGAGCAGTACTTC
TRBJ2-3	NA	NA	TRBV4-1	CASSQPTQDFTQYF	TGCGCCAGCAGCCAACCAACGCAGGACTTTACGCAGTATTTT
TRBJ2-6	NA	once	TRBV30	CAWSTQDSGANVLTF	TGTGCCTGGAGTACTCAAGACTCTGGGGCCAACGTCCTGACTTTC
TRBJ2-1	NA	NA	TRBV5-1	CASSLGASNNEQFF	TGCGCCAGCAGCTTGGGGGCTAGCAACAATGAGCAGTTCTTC
TRBJ1-5	NA	once	TRBV6-5	CASSYSRISNQPQHF	TGTGCCAGCAGTTACTCGAGGATCTCAAATCAGCCCCAGCATTTT
TRBJ2-1	TRBD2	NA	TRBV5-6	CASSLLAGSYNEQFF	TGTGCCAGCAGCTTACTAGCGGGATCCTACAATGAGCAGTTCTTC
TRBJ1-1	NA	NA	TRBV6-5	CASSVIGGNTEAFF	TGTGCCAGCAGTGTAATAGGGGGGAACACTGAAGCTTTCTTT
TRBJ2-3	NA	NA	TRBV5-1	CASSPGGADTQYF	TGCGCCAGCAGCCCCGGAGGGGCAGATACGCAGTATTTT
TRBJ2-1	TRBD2	NA	TRBV5-1	CASSLLRLAGYNEQFF	TGCGCCAGCAGCTTGTTACGTCTAGCGGGTTACAATGAGCAGTTCTTC
TRBJ2-5	NA	NA	TRBV11-2	CASSLGATQYF	TGTGCCAGCAGCTTAGGGGCCACCCAGTACTTC
TRBJ1-2	NA	NA	TRBV27	CATAPKRNYGYTF	TGTGCCACCGCCCCGAAGCGTAACTATGGCTACACCTTC
TRBJ2-3	NA	NA	TRBV6-4	CASSDTGLSTDTQYF	TGTGCCAGCAGTGACACCGGACTGAGCACAGATACGCAGTATTTT
TRBJ1-1	TRBD1	NA	TRBV4-2	CASSQYGQGWTEAFF	TGTGCCAGCAGCCAATACGGACAGGGGTGGACTGAAGCTTTCTTT
TRBJ2-1	NA	NA	TRBV27	CASSFRSSYNEQFF	TGTGCCAGCAGTTTTCGGAGCTCCTACAATGAGCAGTTCTTC
TRBJ2-3	NA	NA	TRBV7-3	CASSPALSGRTDTQYF	TGTGCCAGCAGCCCGGCCCTCAGCGGACGCACAGATACGCAGTATTTT
TRBJ2-5	NA	NA	TRBV11-1	CASSDDGQRGETQYF	TGTGCCAGCAGCGATGACGGGCAACGGGGAGAGACCCAGTACTTC
TRBJ1-5	TRBD1	NA	TRBV5-1	CASSWDRDRQPQHF	TGCGCCAGCAGCTGGGACAGGGACCGTCAGCCCCAGCATTTT
TRBJ1-2	NA	NA	TRBV7-8	CASSLGTGYGYTF	TGTGCCAGCAGCTTAGGTACAGGGTATGGCTACACCTTC
TRBJ1-6	NA	NA	TRBV10-1	CASSESTRGTPLHF	TGCGCCAGCAGTGAGTCGACTCGGGGGACACCCCTCCACTTT
TRBJ2-5	NA	once	TRBV7-9	CASSFTGVQETQYF	TGTGCCAGCAGCTTTACCGGGGTCCAAGAGACCCAGTACTTC
TRBJ2-2	NA	NA	TRBV10-2	CASPSGTGELFF	TGCGCCAGCCCATCCGGCACCGGGGAGCTGTTTTTT
TRBJ1-5	NA	NA	TRBV11-2	CASSLEGPYQPQHF	TGTGCCAGCAGCTTAGAGGGGCCTTATCAGCCCCAGCATTTT
TRBJ2-2	TRBD1	NA	TRBV19	CASSAQGSRANTGELFF	TGTGCCAGTAGTGCACAGGGGAGTCGGGCGAACACCGGGGAGCTGTTTTTT
TRBJ1-5	NA	NA	TRBV9	CASSPWGGNQPQHF	TGTGCCAGCAGCCCATGGGGGGGCAATCAGCCCCAGCATTTT
TRBJ2-3	TRBD1	NA	TRBV30	CAWSPLGQGTDTQYF	TGTGCCTGGAGTCCCCTAGGACAGGGCACAGATACGCAGTATTTT
TRBJ1-2	NA	NA	TRBV5-6	CASSFRRGLSYGYTF	TGTGCCAGCAGCTTTAGACGGGGGTTGAGCTATGGCTACACCTTC
TRBJ1-2	NA	NA	TRBV6-1	CASSDAVTNYGYTF	TGTGCCAGCAGTGATGCGGTTACTAACTATGGCTACACCTTC
TRBJ2-2	TRBD1	NA	TRBV6-6	CASSYQQGAAGELFF	TGTGCCAGCAGTTACCAGCAGGGGGCTGCCGGGGAGCTGTTTTTT
TRBJ2-2	NA	once	TRBV29-1	CSVESRGLYTGELFF	TGCAGCGTTGAGTCTCGGGGATTGTACACCGGGGAGCTGTTTTTT
TRBJ2-7	TRBD2	once	TRBV6-1	CASSFGTSLSSEQYF	TGTGCCAGCAGTTTTGGGACTAGCCTTAGCTCCGAGCAGTACTTC
TRBJ2-7	NA	few	TRBV7-3	CASSLGGGAGYEQYF	TGTGCCAGCAGCTTAGGGGGGGGCGCGGGATACGAGCAGTACTTC
TRBJ2-3	TRBD2	NA	TRBV29-1	CSVVSSGSVDTQYF	TGCAGCGTTGTGTCTAGCGGGAGTGTAGATACGCAGTATTTT
TRBJ1-1	TRBD1	NA	TRBV27	CASSFRTGGLNTEAFF	TGTGCCAGCAGTTTCCGGACAGGGGGATTGAACACTGAAGCTTTCTTT
TRBJ2-7	NA	NA	TRBV15	CATSFPAGGNYEQYF	TGTGCCACCAGCTTCCCGGCAGGGGGGAACTACGAGCAGTACTTC
TRBJ2-7	NA	NA	TRBV5-8	CASSLEPLGSYEQYF	TGTGCCAGCAGCTTGGAGCCCCTCGGGTCCTACGAGCAGTACTTC
TRBJ2-6	NA	NA	TRBV10-3	CAISESRGGANVLTF	TGTGCCATCAGTGAGTCAAGGGGGGGGGCCAACGTCCTGACTTTC
TRBJ2-5	NA	NA	TRBV5-1	CASSLVGETQYF	TGCGCCAGCAGCTTGGTCGGAGAGACCCAGTACTTC
TRBJ2-5	TRBD1	NA	TRBV7-9	CASSWGTGGETQYF	TGTGCCAGCAGCTGGGGGACAGGGGGAGAGACCCAGTACTTC
TRBJ2-1	TRBD1	NA	TRBV5-5	CASSRLGQGANEQFF	TGTGCCAGCAGCCGATTGGGACAGGGGGCCAATGAGCAGTTCTTC